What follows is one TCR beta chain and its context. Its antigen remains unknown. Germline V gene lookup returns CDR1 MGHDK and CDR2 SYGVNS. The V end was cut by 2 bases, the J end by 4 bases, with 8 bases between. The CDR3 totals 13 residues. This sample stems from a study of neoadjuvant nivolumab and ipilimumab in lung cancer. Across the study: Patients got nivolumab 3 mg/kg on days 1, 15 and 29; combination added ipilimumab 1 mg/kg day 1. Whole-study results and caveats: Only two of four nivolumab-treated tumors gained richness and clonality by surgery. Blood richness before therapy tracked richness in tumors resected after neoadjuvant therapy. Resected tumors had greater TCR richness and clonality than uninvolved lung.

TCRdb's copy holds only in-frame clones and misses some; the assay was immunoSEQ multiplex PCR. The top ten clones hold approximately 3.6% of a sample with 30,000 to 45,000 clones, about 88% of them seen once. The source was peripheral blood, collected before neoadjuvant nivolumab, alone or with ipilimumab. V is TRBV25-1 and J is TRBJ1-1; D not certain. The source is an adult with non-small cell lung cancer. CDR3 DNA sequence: TGTGCCAGCAGTGAACGGAGGACCACTGAAGCTTTCTTT. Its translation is CASSERRTTEAFF.